The source of this T cell receptor (beta chain) is a study of T cell changes during pregnancy in multiple sclerosis. This clone was detected only a few times. Profiled with immunoSEQ multiplex PCR; TCRdb holds only in-frame clones, not every one. The table shows around 57,000 clones, with 92% occurring only once. With 10 bases removed from V and 8 bases from J, the gap between germline ends came to 11 bases. The CDR3 is 10 residues long. Germline CDR1 reads SEHNR; CDR2 reads FQNEAQ (reference sequence). The chain carries TRBV7-9 and TRBJ1-2; possibly TRBD1 for D (5 bases). The starting material was CD4+ T cells from peripheral blood mononuclear cells, obtained after pregnancy. The sequence came from a female donor in good health, enrolled as a control in a pregnancy study. CDR3 region: CATGGAGYTF. The CDR3 DNA is TGTGCCACCGGCGGGGCCGGCTACACCTTC.